This T cell receptor beta chain was recorded in a study of T cell repertoires in cytomegalovirus infection. Study observations and caveats: Dominant in the ex vivo response were TCR beta clonotypes restricted by HLA-C and specific for CMV.

One entry per CDR3 protein, called by TCRdb with MiXCR from the reads. The sample shows approximately 250,000 distinct CDR3 sequences, approximately 7% of them seen only once. The table lists this clonotype with a few counts. What it binds is unknown. The CDR3 spans 12 residues. V was pared by 7 bases and J by 3 bases, with 12 bases between. CDR1 is SQVTM, CDR2 ANQGSEA, per germline. What was sequenced was PBMCs. This sequence joins TRBV29-1 and TRBJ2-5; D gene ambiguous. This receptor was identified in a human donor in good health (CMV status not recorded). Some clones in this sample may be carry-over from other donors' samples. The chain's CDR3 is CSAIKPEETQYF. CDR3 DNA: TGCAGCGCGATAAAACCGGAAGAGACCCAGTACTTC.